The 5 T cell receptor beta chains given below trace back to one sample, sequenced in a study of blood T cell repertoires in COVID-19 (dated by TCRdb to 2018 to 2020). The library was generated by the immunoSEQ multiplex PCR assay. The source is immuneACCESS, and TCRdb retained only in-frame sequences with V and J called. Part of the clones is not carried over; for the studies checked, unresolved V genes explain less than half of this, and the remainder is unexplained. The sample has some 110,000 clones on record, around four fifths of them singletons. 0.83% of the sample is held by the ten biggest clonotypes. Source material: peripheral blood. These receptors were obtained from a woman aged 70-85 years with acute or convalescent COVID-19.

J is TRBJ2-2 and V is TRBV18; 9 bases match TRBD2. J gave up 0 bases and V 1 base, and 3 bases lay outside the gene matches. This CDR3 is 17 amino acids long. Germline CDR1 KGHSH, CDR2 LQKENI. The CDR3 coding sequence is TGTGCCAGCTCACCACTAGCGGGAGAGGCGAACACCGGGGAGCTGTTTTTT. Translated: CASSPLAGEANTGELFF.

This chain joins TRBV19 and TRBJ2-5, with 7 bases identical to TRBD2. Germline lookup yields CDR1 LNHDA and CDR2 SQIVND (reference sequence). With V trimmed by 8 bases and J by 10 bases, 7 bases remained unmatched. The CDR3 spans 11 residues. The CDR3 sequence: CASRGAGDQYF. CDR3 bases: TGTGCCAGTCGGGGTGCGGGGGACCAGTACTTC.

The chain carries TRBV19 and TRBJ2-7; 10 positions agree with TRBD2. Germline lookup yields CDR1 LNHDA and CDR2 SQIVND (reference sequence). The CDR3 is made up of 16 amino acids. V was pared by 3 bases and J by 0 bases, with 5 bases of the junction left unmatched. CDR3 amino acids: CASSIGASGSSYEQYF. CDR3 nucleotides: TGTGCCAGTAGTATCGGGGCTAGCGGGAGCTCCTACGAGCAGTACTTC.

This clone was found once. This rearrangement joins TRBV29-1 to TRBJ2-1, with a weak D call TRBD2 (6 bases). CDR3 length equals 13 residues. Trimming shortened V by 4 bases and J by 0 bases, and 7 bases separated the two germline ends. The germline V gene encodes CDR1 SQVTM and CDR2 ANQGSEA. In DNA, the CDR3 is TGCAGCGTTGCCGGGAGCTCCTACAATGAGCAGTTCTTC. Translated, it gives CSVAGSSYNEQFF.

The rearrangement uses TRBV14 and TRBJ2-3; 10 positions agree with TRBD2. The J segment lost 6 bases and the V segment lost 0 bases, leaving 9 bases of the junction unmatched. Germline CDR1 is SGHDN and CDR2 is FVKESK. This CDR3 region has 17 residues. The CDR3, as DNA: TGTGCCAGCAGCCAAGAAAAAGCGGGGGGGCCGTACGATACGCAGTATTTT. Its protein product is CASSQEKAGGPYDTQYF.